This T cell receptor beta chain emerged from a study of shared clonotypes between healthy human individuals. Notes on the study in general: Only blood samples were collected, and tissue repertoires likely differ. Shared clonotypes: approximately 5% naive CD4, under 4% naive CD8, over 2% memory CD4, around 0.4% memory CD8.

Remarks on this clone: Its specificity is not known.

Trimming pared 4 bases from V and 7 bases from J, leaving 23 bases between. The CDR3 loop spans 17 amino acids. Germline V CDR1 and CDR2: SGHTA, FQGNSA. About 30,000 T cell genomes, or roughly 200 ng DNA, went into the sorted-subset replicate PCRs. Generated by immunoSEQ multiplex PCR, the TCRdb table keeps only in-frame clones and is missing some. The sample shows 2 million to 2.5 million clones, 90% to 97% of them seen only once. The chain has TRBV7-2 and TRBJ2-1, with D perhaps TRBD1 (6 bases). This clonotype was obtained from a man aged 18 to 29 in good health. Sample: naive CD4+ T cells sorted from blood. Subset defined: CD45RA+ positively selected. As DNA, the CDR3 is TGTGCCAGCAGCTACAAACTCCCCCGGGGACACATGAATGAGCAGTTCTTC. Translated: CASSYKLPRGHMNEQFF.